This TCR beta chain was sequenced in a study of low-dose radiotherapy and immunotherapy resistance in tumors. Study as a whole: In Cohort 2, 1 Gy per fraction was delivered every two weeks, for a total of 13 Gy over 26 weeks.

Alpha- and beta-chain coverage of first-strand cDNA came from TRAV- and TRBV-specific primers. TCRs were put through approximately 20 PCR cycles of amplification with Phusion. A constant-region primer and the V-primer adapter served as the primer pair. In vitro transcription was used to amplify the isolated mRNA. TCRdb recomputed calls from the reads with MiXCR, one row per CDR3 protein. Found here are around 83,000 distinct CDR3 sequences, approximately 19% of them singletons; the top ten hold about 5.5%. The time point denotes: before trial treatment. Donors were administered nivolumab, ipilimumab, aspirin and low-dose cyclophosphamide, together with low-dose radiotherapy. Advanced solid tumors lacking tumor-infiltrating lymphocytes characterized eligible patients. Between the trimmed V and J ends, which lost 0 bases and 0 bases, there was a span of 11 bases. This CDR3 region has 17 residues. The germline V gene has CDR1 MNHNS and CDR2 SASEGT.

The chain recombines TRBV6-1 with TRBJ2-2, with D uncertain. The sample was PBMCs, taken before treatment. The clonotype originates from a male donor with prostate cancer. CDR3 amino acids: CASSEATWGTNTGELFF. In DNA, the CDR3 is TGTGCCAGCAGTGAAGCGACGTGGGGTACGAACACCGGGGAGCTGTTTTTT.